Each of the 3 T cell receptor beta chains below was sequenced from the same sample in a study of human T cells and chemical hapten exposure. One entry per CDR3 protein, called by TCRdb with MiXCR from the RACE reads. Of around 130,000 distinct CDR3 sequences in the sample, about 11% were seen once. Indicated time point: patch test 3, about 24 weeks after DPC sensitization. Treatment described: therapeutic diphenylcyclopropenone sensitization with weekly scalp DPC. The material was whole blood, obtained in connection with sensitization to the hapten diphenylcyclopropenone (DPC). These receptors came from a woman between 45 and 65 years old with alopecia areata. Some clones in this sample may be carry-over from other donors' samples.

The V and J genes are TRBV5-6 and TRBJ2-7; 8 bases agree with TRBD1. The V gene's germline CDR1 is SGHDT and CDR2 YYEEEE. Trimming took 1 base from V and 4 from J; bases not matched to a gene: 4. This CDR3 has 14 amino acids. The CDR3 loop is CASSLQGARYEQYF. For the CDR3, the DNA is TGTGCCAGCAGCTTGCAGGGGGCGCGGTACGAGCAGTACTTC.

The gene calls are TRBV4-1 and TRBJ2-7, with 7 bases aligning to TRBD2. The J segment lost 7 bases and the V segment lost 10 bases, leaving 7 bases of the junction unmatched. There are 11 residues in the CDR3. Germline V gene data show CDR1 as MGHRA and CDR2 as YSYEKL. The CDR3 protein is CATRGGLEQYF. The DNA for the CDR3 is TGCGCCACTAGGGGAGGGCTGGAGCAGTACTTC.

The chain joins TRBV28 to TRBJ1-5; D remains unclear. The CDR3 sequence is 17 residues long. V was shortened by 11 bases and J by 0 bases, with 23 bases between the two germline ends. The germline gives CDR1 MDHEN, CDR2 SYDVKM. The CDR3 region has the DNA TGTGCCTGGTGTATCGGGCCAACCCGATATAGCAATCAGCCCCAGCATTTT. It specifies CAWCIGPTRYSNQPQHF. Based on the CDR3 plus reference TRBV28 and TRBJ1-5, the full variable domain is DVKVTQSSRYLVKRTGEKVFLECVQDMDHENMFWYRQDPGLGLRLIYFSYDVKMKEKGDIPEGYSVSREKKERFSLILESASTNQTSMYLCAWCIGPTRYSNQPQHFGDGTRLSIL.